The 15 T cell receptor beta chains reported below all come from one sample, sequenced in a study of glioma-infiltrating T cells. The iRepertoire nested amplicon-rescue multiplex PCR amplified TCR alpha and beta CDR3s from RNA. Via MiXCR, TCRdb re-called the multiplex PCR reads, giving one row per CDR3 protein. Here the sample spans about 140,000 distinct CDR3 sequences, 30% to 40% being singletons. Sequences were obtained from glioma tissue, nonneoplastic brain tissue, or PBMCs (not recorded which). These TCRs come from a human donor with low-grade glioma or glioblastoma, undergoing nonglioma brain surgery, or in good health (not recorded which).

The sample holds a few counts of this clonotype. The chain combines TRBV29-1 with TRBJ1-2; D is undetermined. The germline V gene has CDR1 SQVTM and CDR2 ANQGSEA. V lost 3 bases and J lost 4, with 6 bases in between. CDR3 length: 11 amino acids. The CDR3 sequence: CSVDGPYGYTF. CDR3 nucleotide sequence: TGCAGCGTTGATGGGCCCTATGGCTACACCTTC.

At least ten counts were recorded for this clonotype. This sequence joins TRBV6-1 and TRBJ1-1; D perhaps matches TRBD1 (6 bases). There are 14 residues in the CDR3. Trimming stripped 4 bases from V and 4 bases from J, with 13 bases between. CDR1 is MNHNS, CDR2 SASEGT, per germline. CDR3 in amino acids: CASSVQGLGTEAFF. The CDR3 bases are TGTGCCAGCAGTGTACAGGGTCTGGGCACTGAAGCTTTCTTT.

Notes on this clonotype: A read error may account for a junction end that differs from germline. The V and J genes are TRBV10-3 and TRBJ1-5, with TRBD1 matching over 10 bases. The CDR3 is 14 amino acids. The germline gives CDR1 ENHRY, CDR2 SYGVKD. The CDR3: CAISTGQGSQSQHF. The CDR3 nucleotides are TGTGCCATCAGTACGGGACAGGGGAGTCAGTCCCAGCATTTT.

The chain uses TRBV6-6 and TRBJ1-1, with 8 bases aligning to TRBD1. This CDR3 is built from 14 residues. V shed 4 bases and J 3 bases; nucleotides not matched to a gene: 4. CDR1 and CDR2 (germline): MNHNY, SVGAGI (reference sequence). CDR3: CASSLDRVDTEAFF. The CDR3 bases are TGTGCCAGCAGTTTGGACAGGGTGGACACTGAAGCTTTCTTT.

V and J are TRBV3-1 and TRBJ2-4; D uncertain. From germline, CDR1 is LGHDT and CDR2 YNNKEL (reference sequence). V was pared by 0 bases and J by 0 bases, with 9 bases between. The CDR3 extends over 16 amino acids. CDR3 nucleotide sequence: TGTGCCAGCAGCCAAGAGGATCGTATAGCCAAAAACATTCAGTACTTC. The encoded protein is CASSQEDRIAKNIQYF.

This chain connects TRBV20-1 to TRBJ2-1; 10 nucleotides match TRBD2. Unmatched junction bases numbered 11, after V lost 6 bases and J lost 3 bases. The CDR3 extends over 16 amino acids. Looked up from germline, CDR1 is DFQATT and CDR2 is SNEGSKA (reference sequence). In nucleotides, the CDR3 is TGCAGTGCCCAGACCTTCCTAGCGGGGGACTACAATGAGCAGTTCTTC. It codes for CSAQTFLAGDYNEQFF.

This clonotype has more than one count but fewer than ten. The chain links TRBV20-1 to TRBJ1-5; TRBD1 agrees at 9 bases. V lost 0 bases and J lost 4; bases outside the gene matches: 7. The CDR3 is made up of 16 amino acids. Germline assignment: CDR1 DFQATT and CDR2 SNEGSKA (reference sequence). CDR3 sequence: CSARDYGGQGNQPQHF. The DNA of the CDR3 is TGCAGTGCTAGAGATTATGGGGGACAGGGTAATCAGCCCCAGCATTTT.

In this sample, this clonotype turned up once. This chain joins TRBV6-2 or TRBV6-3 and TRBJ1-5; the match to TRBD1 covers 9 bases. V lost 4 bases to trimming and J lost 7 bases; unmatched junction nucleotides: 11. CDR3 length: 16 amino acids. Germline CDR1 MNHEY, CDR2 SVGEGT. The CDR3 DNA sequence: TGTGCCAGCAGTTCCCAACAGGGGGCTCGGACCCAGCCCCAGCATTTT. This codes for CASSSQQGARTQPQHF.

A few counts support this clonotype. V and J are TRBV9 and TRBJ1-1, with a tentative D call TRBD1 (5 bases). The CDR3 consists of 14 residues. Germline CDR1 SGDLS, CDR2 YYNGEE. V lost 3 bases and J lost 0, with 9 bases in between. The CDR3 nucleotides read TGTGCCAGCAGCGCGGGACTCATGAACACTGAAGCTTTCTTT. Translating it yields CASSAGLMNTEAFF.

This clonotype was picked up a small number of times. V and J are TRBV20-1 and TRBJ2-7, with D tentatively TRBD1 or TRBD2 (5 bases each). Germline lookup yields CDR1 DFQATT and CDR2 SNEGSKA (reference sequence). V was shortened by 6 bases and J by 4 bases, with 22 bases between the two germline ends. CDR3 size: 15 residues. CDR3 sequence reads: CSAPGTGPRGYEQYF. CDR3 nucleotide sequence: TGCAGTGCCCCTGGAACGGGGCCCCGAGGGTACGAGCAGTACTTC.

A note on this clonotype: A read error is likely, as this CDR3 ends without the conserved phenylalanine or tryptophan. This chain uses TRBV5-1 with TRBJ1-1; D is undetermined. Germline CDR1 and CDR2: SGHRS and YFSETQ. The V and J ends lost 0 bases and 0 bases respectively, with 6 bases between them. This CDR3 is 14 amino acids long. The CDR3 DNA sequence: TGCGCCAGCAGCTTGGGGCAGATGAACACTGAAGCTTTCTCT. Translating gives CASSLGQMNTEAFS.

The genes are TRBV2 and TRBJ2-1; D is unresolved. This CDR3 has 10 amino acids. The V and J ends lost 5 bases and 9 bases respectively, with 5 bases between them. Germline V gives CDR1 SNHLY, CDR2 FYNNEI. The CDR3 nucleotides are TGTGCCAGCAGTAGCATTGAGCAGTTCTTC. This gives the protein CASSSIEQFF.

There are a few counts of this clonotype. This chain connects TRBV18 to TRBJ1-1; 8 nucleotides agree with TRBD1. Trimming at V came to 3 bases and at J to 1 base, leaving 4 bases not matched to a gene. This CDR3 contains 15 residues. Germline CDR1 KGHSH, CDR2 LQKENI. The CDR3 protein is CASSPTGAPNTEAFF. The DNA for the CDR3 is TGTGCCAGCTCACCGACAGGGGCCCCGAACACTGAAGCTTTCTTT.

The gene calls are TRBV20-1 and TRBJ2-3; 12 bases map to TRBD1. The V and J ends lost 2 bases and 4 bases, in that order; junction bases with no gene match: 7. The germline V gene encodes CDR1 DFQATT and CDR2 SNEGSKA (reference sequence). The CDR3 consists of 16 residues. DNA for the CDR3: TGCAGTGCTAGACGACCCGGGACAGGGGGCCCAGATACGCAGTATTTT. Translation: CSARRPGTGGPDTQYF.

This sequence joins TRBV24-1 and TRBJ2-3; 11 bases line up with TRBD1. Germline CDR1 reads KGHDR; CDR2 reads SFDVKD. Trimming cost V 7 bases and J 5 bases; bases outside gene matches: 13. This CDR3 is 17 amino acids long. The CDR3 DNA reads TGTGCCACCAGCCCTGCCTCCGGGACAGGGGGGCGAGATACGCAGTATTTT. This translates into CATSPASGTGGRDTQYF.